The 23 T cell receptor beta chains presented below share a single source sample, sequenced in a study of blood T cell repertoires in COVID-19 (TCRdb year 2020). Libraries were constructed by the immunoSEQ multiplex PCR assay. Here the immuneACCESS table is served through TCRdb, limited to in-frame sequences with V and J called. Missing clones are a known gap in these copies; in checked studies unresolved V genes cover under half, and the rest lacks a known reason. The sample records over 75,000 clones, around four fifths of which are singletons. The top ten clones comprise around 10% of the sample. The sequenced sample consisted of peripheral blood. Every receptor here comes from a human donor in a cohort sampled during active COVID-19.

CDR3 in amino acids: CASSIDRGPYEQYF. CDR3 nucleotide sequence: TGTGCCAGCAGCATCGACAGGGGACCCTACGAGCAGTACTTC. The chain is built from TRBV7-2 and TRBJ2-7, with 8 bases lining up with TRBD1. V was pared by 5 bases and J by 2 bases, with 5 bases of the junction left unmatched. CDR1 SGHTA and CDR2 FQGNSA come from the germline V gene. This CDR3 has 14 residues.

CDR3 in DNA: TGTGCCAGCAGTCCACAGCAATATTCGGGACTAGCTTACAATGAGCAGTTCTTC. Amino acids: CASSPQQYSGLAYNEQFF. The V and J genes are TRBV6-6 and TRBJ2-1; TRBD2 matches at 9 bases. J was trimmed by 4 bases and V by 5 bases; bases with no gene match: 15. The germline gives CDR1 MNHNY, CDR2 SVGAGI (reference sequence). This CDR3 has 18 residues.

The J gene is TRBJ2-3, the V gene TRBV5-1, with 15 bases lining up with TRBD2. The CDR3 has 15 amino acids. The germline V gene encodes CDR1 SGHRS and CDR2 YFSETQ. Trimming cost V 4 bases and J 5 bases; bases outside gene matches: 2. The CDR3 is CASSMGLAGGDTQYF. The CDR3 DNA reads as TGCGCCAGCAGCATGGGACTAGCGGGAGGAGATACGCAGTATTTT.

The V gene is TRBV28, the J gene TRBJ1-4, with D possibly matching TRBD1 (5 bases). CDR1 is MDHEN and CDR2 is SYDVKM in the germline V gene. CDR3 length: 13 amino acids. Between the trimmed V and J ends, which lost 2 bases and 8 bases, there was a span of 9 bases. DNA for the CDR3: TGTGCCAGCAGTTTACAGGGTCCAGAAAAACTGTTTTTT. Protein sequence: CASSLQGPEKLFF. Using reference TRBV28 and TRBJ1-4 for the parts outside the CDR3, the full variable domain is DVKVTQSSRYLVKRTGEKVFLECVQDMDHENMFWYRQDPGLGLRLIYFSYDVKMKEKGDIPEGYSVSREKKERFSLILESASTNQTSMYLCASSLQGPEKLFFGSGTQLSVL.

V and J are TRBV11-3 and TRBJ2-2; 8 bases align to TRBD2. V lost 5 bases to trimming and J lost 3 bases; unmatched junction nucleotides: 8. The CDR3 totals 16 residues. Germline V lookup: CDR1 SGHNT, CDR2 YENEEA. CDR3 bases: TGTGCCAGCAGCCCGGGGGGGGGCGCGGACACCGGGGAGCTGTTTTTT. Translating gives CASSPGGGADTGELFF.

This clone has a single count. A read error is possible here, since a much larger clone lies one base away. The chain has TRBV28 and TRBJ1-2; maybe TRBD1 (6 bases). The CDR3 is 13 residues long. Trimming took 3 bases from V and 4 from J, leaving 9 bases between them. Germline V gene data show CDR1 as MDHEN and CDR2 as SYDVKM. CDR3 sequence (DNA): TGTGCCAGCAGTTTTGGACAGTCCTATGGCTACACCTTC. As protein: CASSFGQSYGYTF.

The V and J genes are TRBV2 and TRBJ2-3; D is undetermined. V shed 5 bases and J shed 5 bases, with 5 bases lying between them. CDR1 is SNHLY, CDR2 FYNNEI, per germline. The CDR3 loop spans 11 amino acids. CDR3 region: CASSQLDTQYF. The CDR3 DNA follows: TGTGCCAGCAGTCAGTTAGATACGCAGTATTTT.

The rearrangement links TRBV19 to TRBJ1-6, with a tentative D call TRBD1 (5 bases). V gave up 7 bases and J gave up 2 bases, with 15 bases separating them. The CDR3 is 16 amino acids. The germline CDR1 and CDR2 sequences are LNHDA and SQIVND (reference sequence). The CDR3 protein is CASTLTGGAYNSPLHF. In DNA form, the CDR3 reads TGTGCCAGTACCTTAACCGGGGGGGCCTATAATTCACCCCTCCACTTT.

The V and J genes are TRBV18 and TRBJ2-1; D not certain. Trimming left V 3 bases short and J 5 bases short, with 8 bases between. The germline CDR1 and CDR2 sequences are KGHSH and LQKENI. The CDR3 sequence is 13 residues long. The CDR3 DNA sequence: TGTGCCAGCTCACCCTCCCCGGACAATGAGCAGTTCTTC. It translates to CASSPSPDNEQFF.

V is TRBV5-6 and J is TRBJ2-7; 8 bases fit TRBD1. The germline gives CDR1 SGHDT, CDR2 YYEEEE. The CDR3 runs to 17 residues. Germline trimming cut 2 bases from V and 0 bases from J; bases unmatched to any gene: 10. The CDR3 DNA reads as TGTGCCAGCAGCTTTATTCCAGGGGGCCTGACCTCCTACGAGCAGTACTTC. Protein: CASSFIPGGLTSYEQYF.

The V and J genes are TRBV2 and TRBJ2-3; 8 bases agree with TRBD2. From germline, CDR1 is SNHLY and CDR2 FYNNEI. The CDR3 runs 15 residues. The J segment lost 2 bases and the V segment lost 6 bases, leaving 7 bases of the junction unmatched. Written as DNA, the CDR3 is TGTGCCAGCAGGATCCCTAGCGGGCCCACAGATACGCAGTATTTT. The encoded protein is CASRIPSGPTDTQYF.

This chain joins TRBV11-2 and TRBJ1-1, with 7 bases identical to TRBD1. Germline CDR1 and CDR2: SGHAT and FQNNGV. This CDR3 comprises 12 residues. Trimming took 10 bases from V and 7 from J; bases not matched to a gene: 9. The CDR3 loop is CAIRQGPFEAFF. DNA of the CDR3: TGTGCCATCAGACAGGGCCCTTTTGAAGCTTTCTTT. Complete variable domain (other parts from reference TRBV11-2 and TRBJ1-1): EAGVAQSPRYKIIEKRQSVAFWCNPISGHATLYWYQQILGQGPKLLIQFQNNGVVDDSQLPKDRFSAERLKGVDSTLKIQPAKLEDSAVYLCAIRQGPFEAFFGQGTRLTVV.

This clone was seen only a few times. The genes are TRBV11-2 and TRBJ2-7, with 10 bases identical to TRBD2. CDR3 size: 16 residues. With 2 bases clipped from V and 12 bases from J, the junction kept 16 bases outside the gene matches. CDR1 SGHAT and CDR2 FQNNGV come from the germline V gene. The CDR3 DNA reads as TGTGCCAGCAGCTTAAACTCCCGGCCGGGTCTAGCGGGAGTGTACTTC. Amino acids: CASSLNSRPGLAGVYF.

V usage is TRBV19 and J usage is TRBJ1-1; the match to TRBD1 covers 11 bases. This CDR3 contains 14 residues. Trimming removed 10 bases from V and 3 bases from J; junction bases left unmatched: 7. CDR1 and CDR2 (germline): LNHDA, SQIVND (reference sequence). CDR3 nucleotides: TGTGCCACTCGAGGACAGGGGGCTGACACTGAAGCTTTCTTT. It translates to CATRGQGADTEAFF. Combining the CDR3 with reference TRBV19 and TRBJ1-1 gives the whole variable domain DGGITQSPKYLFRKEGQNVTLSCEQNLNHDAMYWYRQDPGQGLRLIYYSQIVNDFQKGDIAEGYSVSREKKESFPLTVTSAQKNPTAFYLCATRGQGADTEAFFGQGTRLTVV.

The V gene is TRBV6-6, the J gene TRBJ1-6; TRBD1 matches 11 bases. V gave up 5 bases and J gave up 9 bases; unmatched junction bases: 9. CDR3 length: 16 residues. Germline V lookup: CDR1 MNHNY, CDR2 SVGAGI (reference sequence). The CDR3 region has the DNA TGTGCCAGCAGTCTAGGGACAGGGGGAGGTAGTTCACCCCTCCACTTT. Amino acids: CASSLGTGGGSSPLHF.

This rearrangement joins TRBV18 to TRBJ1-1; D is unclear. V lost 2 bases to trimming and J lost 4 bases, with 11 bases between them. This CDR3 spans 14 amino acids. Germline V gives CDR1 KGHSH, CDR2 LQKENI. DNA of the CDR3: TGTGCCAGCTCACCAGGGATAGAGGGCACTGAAGCTTTCTTT. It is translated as CASSPGIEGTEAFF.

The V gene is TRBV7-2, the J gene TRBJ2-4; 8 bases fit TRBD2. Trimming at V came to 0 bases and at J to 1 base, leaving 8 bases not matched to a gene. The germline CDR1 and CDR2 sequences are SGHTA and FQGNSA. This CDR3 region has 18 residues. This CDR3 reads CASSLAYSGGRAKNIQYF. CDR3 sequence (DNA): TGTGCCAGCAGCTTAGCGTATTCGGGCGGGAGGGCCAAAAACATTCAGTACTTC.

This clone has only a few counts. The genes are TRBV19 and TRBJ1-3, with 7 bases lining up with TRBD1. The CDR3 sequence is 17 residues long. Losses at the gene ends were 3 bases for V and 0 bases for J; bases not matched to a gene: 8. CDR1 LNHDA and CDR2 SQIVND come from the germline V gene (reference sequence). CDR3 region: CASSIPGQSNSGNTIYF. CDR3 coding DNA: TGTGCCAGTAGTATCCCGGGACAGTCCAACTCTGGAAACACCATATATTTT.

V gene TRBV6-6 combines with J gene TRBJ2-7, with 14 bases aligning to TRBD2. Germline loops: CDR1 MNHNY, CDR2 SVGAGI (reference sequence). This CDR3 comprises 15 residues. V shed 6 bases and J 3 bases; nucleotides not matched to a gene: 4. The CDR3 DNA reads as TGTGCCAGCAGGAAGGGACTAGCGGGAGACTACGAGCAGTACTTC. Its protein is CASRKGLAGDYEQYF.

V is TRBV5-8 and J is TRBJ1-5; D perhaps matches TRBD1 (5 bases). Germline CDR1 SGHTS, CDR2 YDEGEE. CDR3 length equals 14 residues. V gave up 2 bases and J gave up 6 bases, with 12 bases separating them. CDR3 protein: CASSLGRASQPQHF. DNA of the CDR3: TGTGCCAGCAGCTTAGGCAGGGCCAGTCAGCCCCAGCATTTT. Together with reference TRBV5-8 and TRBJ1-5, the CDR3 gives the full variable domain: EAGVTQSPTHLIKTRGQQATLRCSPISGHTSVYWYQQALGLGLQFLLWYDEGEERNRGNFPPRFSGRQFPNYSSELNVNALELEDSALYLCASSLGRASQPQHFGDGTRLSIL.

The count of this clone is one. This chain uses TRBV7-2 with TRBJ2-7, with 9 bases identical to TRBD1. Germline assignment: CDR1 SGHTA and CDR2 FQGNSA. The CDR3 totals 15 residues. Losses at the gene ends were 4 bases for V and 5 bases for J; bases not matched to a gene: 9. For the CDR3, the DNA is TGTGCCAGCAGCTCGGGACAGGGACAGCCTCACGAGCAGTACTTC. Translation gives CASSSGQGQPHEQYF.

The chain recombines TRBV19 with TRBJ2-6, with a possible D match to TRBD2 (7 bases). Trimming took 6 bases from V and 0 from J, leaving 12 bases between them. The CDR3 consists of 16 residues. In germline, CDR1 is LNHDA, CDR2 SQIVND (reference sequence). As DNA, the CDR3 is TGTGCCAGTAGGACGGGGGGCGACTCTGGGGCCAACGTCCTGACTTTC. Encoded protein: CASRTGGDSGANVLTF.

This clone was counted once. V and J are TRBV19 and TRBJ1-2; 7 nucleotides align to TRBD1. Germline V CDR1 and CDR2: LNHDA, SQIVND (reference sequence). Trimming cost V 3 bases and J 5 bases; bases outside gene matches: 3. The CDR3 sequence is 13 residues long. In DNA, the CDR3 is TGTGCCAGTAGTATCCGGGACAGTTATGGCTACACCTTC. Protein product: CASSIRDSYGYTF. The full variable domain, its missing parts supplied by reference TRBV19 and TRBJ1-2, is DGGITQSPKYLFRKEGQNVTLSCEQNLNHDAMYWYRQDPGQGLRLIYYSQIVNDFQKGDIAEGYSVSREKKESFPLTVTSAQKNPTAFYLCASSIRDSYGYTFGSGTRLTVV.